What follows are 21 T cell receptor beta chains derived from one specimen sequenced in a study of blood T cell repertoires in COVID-19. The repertoire was sequenced with immunoSEQ multiplex PCR; TCRdb's copy has only in-frame clones and lacks some. Among roughly 35,000 clones listed, roughly 80% were seen once. What was sequenced was peripheral blood. All receptors derive from a man aged 80 or over with active or convalescent COVID-19.

The table lists this clone with a count of one. The chain is built from TRBV5-1 and TRBJ1-2; possibly TRBD1 for D (5 bases). V was clipped by 2 bases and J by 2 bases, with 7 bases between them. This CDR3 has 13 residues. Germline CDR1 reads SGHRS; CDR2 reads YFSETQ. The CDR3 loop reads CASSFDSNYGYTF. The CDR3 nucleotides are TGCGCCAGCAGCTTCGACAGCAACTATGGCTACACCTTC.

This rearrangement joins TRBV19 to TRBJ1-2; the D is unclear. The CDR3 is 12 residues long. V was clipped by 10 bases and J by 6 bases, with 15 bases between them. Germline CDR1 is LNHDA and CDR2 is SQIVND (reference sequence). The CDR3 reads CATSARLDGYTF. The CDR3 bases are TGTGCCACCTCCGCGCGGTTAGATGGCTACACCTTC.

CDR3 sequence (DNA): TGTGCCAGCAGTGAAACACTTGGGGTAGCGGGGGCCTACTATTGGAAGGACACAGATACGCAGTATTTT. This translates into CASSETLGVAGAYYWKDTDTQYF. The chain is built from TRBV2 and TRBJ2-3; 9 bases line up with TRBD2. The CDR3 consists of 23 residues. V was pared by 2 bases and J by 2 bases, with 26 bases of the junction left unmatched. The germline V gene has CDR1 SNHLY and CDR2 FYNNEI.

The rearrangement links TRBV3-1 (or the pseudogene TRBV3-2) to TRBJ2-1; TRBD2 aligns across 14 bases. The V gene end was trimmed by 0 bases and the J gene end by 7 bases; junction bases not matched to a gene: 8. The CDR3 runs to 18 residues. Germline CDR1 is LGHDT and CDR2 is YNNKEL (reference sequence). The CDR3 here is CASSQEGLAGGLSNEQFF. As DNA, the CDR3 is TGTGCCAGCAGCCAAGAAGGACTAGCGGGGGGCCTATCTAATGAGCAGTTCTTC.

V and J are TRBV3-1 (or the pseudogene TRBV3-2) and TRBJ1-1; 8 bases line up with TRBD1. Germline CDR1 is LGHDT and CDR2 is YNNKEL (reference sequence). The CDR3 sequence is 14 residues long. Trimming removed 6 bases from V and 1 base from J; junction bases left unmatched: 4. CDR3 region: CASSQGQANTEAFF. DNA of the CDR3: TGTGCCAGCAGTCAGGGACAGGCGAACACTGAAGCTTTCTTT.

J is TRBJ2-1 and V is TRBV11-3; D perhaps matches TRBD1 (5 bases). V shed 0 bases and J shed 1 base, with 16 bases lying between them. Germline CDR1 and CDR2: SGHNT and YENEEA. CDR3 length: 18 amino acids. CDR3 residues: CASSLDFRQGRSYNEQFF. The CDR3 DNA sequence: TGTGCCAGCAGCTTAGATTTTCGGCAGGGAAGGTCCTACAATGAGCAGTTCTTC.

The V gene is TRBV5-1, the J gene TRBJ1-2, with 12 positions matching TRBD1. J lost 7 bases, V lost 4 bases, and 14 bases had no gene match. CDR1 is SGHRS and CDR2 is YFSETQ in the germline V gene. The CDR3 is 17 amino acids. The CDR3 coding sequence is TGCGCCAGCAGCCCAAGTGGGACAGGGGGCTCAAGAGGTGGCTACACCTTC. Its translation: CASSPSGTGGSRGGYTF.

The chain joins TRBV5-1 to TRBJ2-2, with TRBD2 as a possible D gene (6 bases). V shed 6 bases and J shed 5 bases, with 14 bases lying between them. Germline CDR1 and CDR2: SGHRS and YFSETQ. The CDR3 contains 14 residues. The CDR3, as DNA: TGCGCCAGCAACCCGGGGGAATTTACCGGGGAGCTGTTTTTT. Its translation is CASNPGEFTGELFF.

The chain uses TRBV5-4 and TRBJ2-1; 11 positions agree with TRBD2. The V gene end was trimmed by 0 bases and the J gene end by 6 bases; junction bases not matched to a gene: 5. CDR3 length equals 16 residues. Looked up from germline, CDR1 is SGHNT and CDR2 is YYREEE (reference sequence). The CDR3 sequence: CASSLVLAGGGNEQFF. CDR3 nucleotides: TGTGCCAGCAGCTTGGTCCTAGCGGGAGGAGGCAATGAGCAGTTCTTC.

The V call is TRBV18, the J call TRBJ1-1, with D maybe TRBD1 (6 bases). V lost 4 bases and J 1 base, leaving 34 bases between the germline ends. CDR1 is KGHSH, CDR2 LQKENI, per germline. This CDR3 contains 22 residues. This CDR3 is CASSLLDLGQLVEAGGNTEAFF. CDR3 sequence (DNA): TGTGCCAGCTCACTCCTTGACCTTGGACAGCTCGTCGAGGCTGGGGGGAACACTGAAGCTTTCTTT.

The chain joins TRBV6-5 to TRBJ2-7; 11 positions match TRBD2. V lost 8 bases, J lost 1 base, and 7 bases stayed unmatched. CDR1 MNHEY and CDR2 SVGAGI come from the germline V gene. CDR3 length: 15 amino acids. CDR3 sequence (DNA): TGTGCCAGCGGACTAGCGGGTTCCCCTTCCTACGAGCAGTACTTC. The encoded protein is CASGLAGSPSYEQYF.

Here the CDR3 DNA reads TGCAGTCCCGCTACCCACAATGAGCAGTTCTTC. Encoded protein: CSPATHNEQFF. The chain recombines TRBV20-1 with TRBJ2-1; D not certain. Germline V gene lookup returns CDR1 DFQATT and CDR2 SNEGSKA (reference sequence). V lost 8 bases and J 5 bases, leaving 10 bases between the germline ends. This CDR3 has 11 residues.

The V gene is TRBV4-3, the J gene TRBJ2-7, with a possible D match to TRBD2 (6 bases). This CDR3 spans 15 amino acids. CDR1 and CDR2 from the germline V gene are LGHNA and YSLEER. Trimming took off 0 bases at V and 3 bases at J, with 12 bases between the two ends. In nucleotides, the CDR3 is TGCGCCAGCAGCCAAGAGTGGGGAGGTCGCTACGAGCAGTACTTC. Translation gives CASSQEWGGRYEQYF.

As for this clone: The junction departs from the called germline gene at one end, perhaps through a read error. The rearrangement links TRBV5-1 to TRBJ2-5; 7 bases are a match to TRBD1. Germline loops: CDR1 SGHRS, CDR2 YFSETQ. The CDR3 length is 15 residues. The CDR3 region has the DNA TGCGCCAGCAGCTTGGTGCCAGGGGGTGAAGAGATCCAGTACTTC. Its translation: CASSLVPGGEEIQYF.

J is TRBJ1-5 and V is TRBV11-2; D uncertain. The CDR3 runs 13 residues. V dropped 3 bases and J dropped 6 bases, with 9 bases sitting between them. Germline V gives CDR1 SGHAT, CDR2 FQNNGV. In nucleotides, the CDR3 is TGTGCCAGCAGCTTGTTTTCGGGTCAGCCCCAGCATTTT. It encodes CASSLFSGQPQHF.

The rearrangement uses TRBV6-5 and TRBJ1-5; D gene unclear. V was clipped by 3 bases and J by 2 bases, with 8 bases between them. The CDR3 has 14 residues. Germline V CDR1 and CDR2: MNHEY, SVGAGI. The CDR3 bases are TGTGCCAGCAGTTATCGGTCGGGCAATCAGCCCCAGCATTTT. Translated, it gives CASSYRSGNQPQHF.

This sequence joins TRBV18 and TRBJ2-7, with a tentative D call TRBD2 (6 bases). The V gene lost 6 bases and the J gene lost 3 bases, with 21 bases spanning the gap. The CDR3 length is 16 residues. From germline, CDR1 is KGHSH and CDR2 LQKENI. The CDR3 here is CASSGARLAMSYEQYF. In nucleotides, the CDR3 is TGTGCCAGCTCCGGGGCGAGGCTAGCGATGAGCTACGAGCAGTACTTC. Using reference TRBV18 and TRBJ2-7 for the parts outside the CDR3, the full variable domain is NAGVMQNPRHLVRRRGQEARLRCSPMKGHSHVYWYRQLPEEGLKFMVYLQKENIIDESGMPKERFSAEFPKEGPSILRIQQVVRGDSAAYFCASSGARLAMSYEQYFGPGTRLTVT.

The rearrangement joins TRBV7-3 to TRBJ2-1, with 7 bases lining up with TRBD2. This CDR3 is 16 amino acids long. CDR1 SGHTA and CDR2 FQGTGA come from the germline V gene. V lost 2 bases and J lost 1; bases outside the gene matches: 5. The CDR3 protein is CASSLGGGGSYNEQFF. Here the CDR3 DNA reads TGTGCCAGCAGCTTAGGTGGCGGGGGATCCTACAATGAGCAGTTCTTC.

This clone was counted a single time. This sequence joins TRBV30 and TRBJ2-5, with TRBD2 matching over 7 bases. J lost 3 bases, V lost 5 bases, and 9 bases had no gene match. This CDR3 comprises 14 residues. Germline V gene lookup returns CDR1 GTSNPN and CDR2 SVGIG (reference sequence). In DNA, the CDR3 is TGTGCCTGGTGGGGCGGGAGAGGGAAAGAGACCCAGTACTTC. Protein: CAWWGGRGKETQYF.

The count of this clone is one. The gene calls are TRBV2 and TRBJ1-5; maybe TRBD1 (6 bases). Germline V CDR1 and CDR2: SNHLY, FYNNEI. The CDR3 loop spans 13 amino acids. Trimming pared 8 bases from V and 5 bases from J, leaving 13 bases between. CDR3 DNA sequence: TGTGCCAGCGGCAGGGGCTTTGATCAGCCCCAGCATTTT. This codes for CASGRGFDQPQHF. Drawing the rest from reference TRBV2 and TRBJ1-5, the complete variable domain is EPEVTQTPSHQVTQMGQEVILRCVPISNHLYFYWYRQILGQKVEFLVSFYNNEISEKSEIFDDQFSVERPDGSNFTLKIRSTKLEDSAMYFCASGRGFDQPQHFGDGTRLSIL.

The genes are TRBV28 and TRBJ1-2; tentatively, D is TRBD1 (6 bases). CDR3 length: 13 amino acids. Germline values: CDR1 MDHEN, CDR2 SYDVKM. The V end was cut by 5 bases, the J end by 7 bases, with 14 bases between. CDR3 region: CASSNRQVGGYTF. The CDR3 DNA reads TGTGCCAGCAGTAACAGACAGGTTGGTGGCTACACCTTC.